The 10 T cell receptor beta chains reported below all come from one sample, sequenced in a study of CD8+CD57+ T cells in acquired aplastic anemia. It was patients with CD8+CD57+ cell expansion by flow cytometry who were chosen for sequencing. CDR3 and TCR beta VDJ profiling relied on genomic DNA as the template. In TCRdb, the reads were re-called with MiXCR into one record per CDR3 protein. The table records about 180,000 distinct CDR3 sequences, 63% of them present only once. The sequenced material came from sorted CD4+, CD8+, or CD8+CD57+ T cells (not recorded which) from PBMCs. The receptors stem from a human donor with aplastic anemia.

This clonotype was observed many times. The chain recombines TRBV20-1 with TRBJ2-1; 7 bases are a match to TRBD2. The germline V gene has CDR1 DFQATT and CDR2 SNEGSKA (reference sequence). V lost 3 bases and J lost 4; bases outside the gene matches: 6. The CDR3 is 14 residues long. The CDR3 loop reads CSASLGGEYNEQFF. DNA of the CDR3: TGCAGTGCTAGTCTGGGGGGGGAATACAATGAGCAGTTCTTC.

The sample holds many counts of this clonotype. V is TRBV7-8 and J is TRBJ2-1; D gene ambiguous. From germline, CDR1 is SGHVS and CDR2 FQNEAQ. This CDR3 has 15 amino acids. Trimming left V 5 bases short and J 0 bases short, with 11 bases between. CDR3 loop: CASSPGSLSYNEQFF. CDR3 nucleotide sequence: TGTGCCAGCAGCCCCGGATCTCTCTCCTACAATGAGCAGTTCTTC.

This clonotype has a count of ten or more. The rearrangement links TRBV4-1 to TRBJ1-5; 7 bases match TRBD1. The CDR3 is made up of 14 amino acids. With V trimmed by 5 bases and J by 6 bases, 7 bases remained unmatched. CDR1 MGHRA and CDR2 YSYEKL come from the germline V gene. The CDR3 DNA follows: TGCGCCAGCAGCGACAGGGCGGAGGGTCAGCCCCAGCATTTT. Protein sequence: CASSDRAEGQPQHF.

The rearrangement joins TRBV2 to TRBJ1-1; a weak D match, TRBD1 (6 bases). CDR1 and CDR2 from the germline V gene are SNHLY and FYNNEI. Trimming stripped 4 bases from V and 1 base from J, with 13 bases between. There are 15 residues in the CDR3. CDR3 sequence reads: CASSGTVSWNTEAFF. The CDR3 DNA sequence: TGTGCCAGCAGTGGGACAGTCTCATGGAACACTGAAGCTTTCTTT.

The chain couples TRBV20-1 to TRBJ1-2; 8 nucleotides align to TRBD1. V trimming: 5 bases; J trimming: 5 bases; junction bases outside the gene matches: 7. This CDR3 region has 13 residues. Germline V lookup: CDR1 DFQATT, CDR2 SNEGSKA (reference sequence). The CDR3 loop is CSARMDRVYGYTF. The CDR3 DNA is TGCAGTGCTCGAATGGACAGGGTTTATGGCTACACCTTC.

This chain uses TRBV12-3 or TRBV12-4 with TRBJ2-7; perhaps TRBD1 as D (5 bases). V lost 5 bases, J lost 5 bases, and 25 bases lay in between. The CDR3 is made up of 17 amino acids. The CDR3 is CASSPTPDRLAVNEQYF. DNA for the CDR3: TGTGCCAGCAGTCCCACCCCTGACAGATTGGCAGTCAACGAGCAGTACTTC.

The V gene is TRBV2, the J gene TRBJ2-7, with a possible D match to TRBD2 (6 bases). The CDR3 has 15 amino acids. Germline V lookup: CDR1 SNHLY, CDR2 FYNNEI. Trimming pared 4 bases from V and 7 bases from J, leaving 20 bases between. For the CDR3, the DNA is TGTGCCAGCAGTGTCAGACGACTAGATGTTAGAGAGCAGTACTTC. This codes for CASSVRRLDVREQYF.

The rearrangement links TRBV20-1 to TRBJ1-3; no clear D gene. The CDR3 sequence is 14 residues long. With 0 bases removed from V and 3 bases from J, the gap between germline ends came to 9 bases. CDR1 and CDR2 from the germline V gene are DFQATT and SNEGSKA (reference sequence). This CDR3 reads CSARDIVYGNTIYF. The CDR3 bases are TGCAGTGCTAGAGATATAGTGTATGGAAACACCATATATTTT.

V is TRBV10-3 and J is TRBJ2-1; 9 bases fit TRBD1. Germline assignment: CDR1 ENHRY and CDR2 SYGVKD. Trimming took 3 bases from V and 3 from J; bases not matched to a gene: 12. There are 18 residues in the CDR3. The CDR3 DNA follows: TGTGCCATCAGTGATCCGGGACAGGGCATCCTTCACTACAATGAGCAGTTCTTC. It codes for CAISDPGQGILHYNEQFF.

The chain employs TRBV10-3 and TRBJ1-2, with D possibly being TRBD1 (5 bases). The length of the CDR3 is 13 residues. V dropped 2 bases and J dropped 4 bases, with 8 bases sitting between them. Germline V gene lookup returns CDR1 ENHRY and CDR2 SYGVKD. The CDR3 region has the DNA TGTGCCATCAGTGAGGCTAGGGGCTATGGCTACACCTTC. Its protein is CAISEARGYGYTF.